This T cell receptor beta chain came from a study of T cell responses to AZD1222 COVID-19 vaccine. The CDR3 is 15 amino acids. From germline, CDR1 is MNHEY and CDR2 SVGAGI. V was cut by 0 bases and J by 4 bases, with 9 bases left in between. The protocol was immunoSEQ multiplex PCR, while the TCRdb copy is restricted to in-frame clones and leaves out a portion. This sample carries approximately 90,000 clones, around 90% of them seen once, and the ten largest clones take 6% to 9%. The sequencing used peripheral blood, collected on day 0 of AZD1222 vaccination. This chain joins TRBV6-5 and TRBJ1-4; no reliable D call. This TCR was recovered from an adult in good health. In DNA form, the CDR3 reads TGTGCCAGCAGTTACTCAGGGATAGATAATGAAAAACTGTTTTTT. Translated: CASSYSGIDNEKLFF.